The 21 T cell receptor beta chains given below trace back to one sample, sequenced in a study of T cells in Graves' hyperthyroidism and ophthalmopathy (dated by TCRdb to the late 2010s). The library was generated by multiplex PCR. Sequencing used an Illumina HiSeq 2000. The TCR beta CDR3 regions were amplified from the RNA transcripts. The first round of RT-PCR for the TCR CDR3 was performed with the HTBI primer set and the Qiagen OneStep RT-PCR kit. TCRdb took the public reads, trimmed them with fastp at Q25, ran MiXCR for clone calling and kept in-frame beta chains. Entries are consolidated by CDR3 protein sequence, retaining the most common genes and DNA. The sample profile shows 540,000 or so distinct CDR3 sequences; about a sixth of them were found once. The top ten clonotypes cover approximately 7.4% of the sample. Material for sequencing was blood. Receptors were obtained from a woman in her thirties with Graves' hyperthyroidism.

This clonotype has a handful of counts. The gene calls are TRBV27 and TRBJ2-1; no firm D call. The CDR3 is 12 residues long. Germline V gives CDR1 MNHEY, CDR2 SMNVEV (reference sequence). The V end was cut by 5 bases, the J end by 5 bases, with 7 bases between. The DNA of the CDR3 is TGTGCCAGCAGTGAACTTGACAATGAGCAGTTCTTC. Its protein is CASSELDNEQFF.

Note on this clonotype: Germline and junction disagree at one end, which may indicate a read error. The rearrangement uses TRBV20-1 and TRBJ2-7; TRBD1 agrees at 8 bases. The CDR3 spans 13 residues. Per germline, CDR1 DFQATT and CDR2 SNEGSKA (reference sequence). DNA for the CDR3: TGCAGTTCTAGGACAGGGTATTCGTACGAGCAGTACTTC. It encodes CSSRTGYSYEQYF.

J is TRBJ2-3 and V is TRBV2; 10 bases fit TRBD1. CDR1 is SNHLY and CDR2 is FYNNEI in the germline V gene. CDR3 length equals 15 residues. Losses at the gene ends were 2 bases for V and 3 bases for J; bases not matched to a gene: 2. This chain's CDR3 is CASSELGQGTDTQYF. The CDR3 DNA follows: TGTGCCAGCAGTGAACTGGGACAGGGGACAGATACGCAGTATTTT.

The rearrangement uses TRBV6-9 and TRBJ2-5; TRBD1 might be the D (6 bases). Trimming took 1 base from V and 0 from J, leaving 12 bases between them. The germline V gene encodes CDR1 MNHGY and CDR2 SVAAGI. This CDR3 contains 16 residues. CDR3 sequence: CASSYLGHQYQETQYF. CDR3 DNA sequence: TGTGCCAGCAGTTATTTGGGACACCAGTACCAAGAGACCCAGTACTTC.

This clonotype came up many times. CDR3 in DNA: TGTGCCAGCAGCCTATTACTAGCGGGAGGCGGGACAGATACGCAGTATTTT. Translation gives CASSLLLAGGGTDTQYF. The chain couples TRBV3-1 to TRBJ2-3, with 12 bases aligning to TRBD2. The CDR3 contains 17 residues. Looked up from germline, CDR1 is LGHDT and CDR2 is YNNKEL (reference sequence). Trimming cost V 4 bases and J 3 bases; bases outside gene matches: 8.

This clonotype occurred many times. The rearrangement joins TRBV18 to TRBJ2-5; TRBD2 agrees at 9 bases. V shed 6 bases and J 2 bases; nucleotides not matched to a gene: 10. Germline V gives CDR1 KGHSH, CDR2 LQKENI. The CDR3 is 16 residues long. The CDR3: CASSQFSGSYQETQYF. CDR3 DNA sequence: TGTGCCAGCTCCCAGTTTAGCGGGAGTTATCAAGAGACCCAGTACTTC.

This clonotype appeared once. This CDR3 reads CASSYSSRGGHGNEQYF. The CDR3 DNA reads TGTGCCAGCAGTTACTCGAGCCGGGGGGGACACGGCAATGAGCAGTACTTC. The chain is built from TRBV6-5 and TRBJ2-1; 8 positions agree with TRBD2. Matching the DNA end better, TRBJ2-7 makes the J call doubtful. The CDR3 runs 17 residues. Germline CDR1 reads MNHEY; CDR2 reads SVGAGI.

V and J are TRBV18 and TRBJ2-4, with D possibly TRBD1 on 6 matching bases. Trimming pared 1 base from V and 3 bases from J, leaving 13 bases between. CDR3 length: 16 residues. Germline V gene data show CDR1 as KGHSH and CDR2 as LQKENI. The CDR3 reads CASSPLAGVVKNIQYF. DNA for the CDR3: TGTGCCAGCTCACCACTCGCAGGGGTTGTCAAAAACATTCAGTACTTC.

This rearrangement joins TRBV19 to TRBJ2-7; D possibly matches TRBD1 or TRBD2 (5 bases each). Germline V gene data show CDR1 as LNHDA and CDR2 as SQIVND (reference sequence). The CDR3 extends over 15 amino acids. V gave up 6 bases and J gave up 3 bases, with 18 bases separating them. The CDR3 spells CASSTDSRDRYEQYF. In nucleotides, the CDR3 is TGTGCCAGTAGCACCGATTCGAGGGACCGCTACGAGCAGTACTTC. Combining the CDR3 with reference TRBV19 and TRBJ2-7 gives the whole variable domain DGGITQSPKYLFRKEGQNVTLSCEQNLNHDAMYWYRQDPGQGLRLIYYSQIVNDFQKGDIAEGYSVSREKKESFPLTVTSAQKNPTAFYLCASSTDSRDRYEQYFGPGTRLTVT.

The chain employs TRBV5-5 and TRBJ2-1; 11 nucleotides match TRBD2. Trimming at V came to 5 bases and at J to 8 bases, leaving 9 bases not matched to a gene. CDR3 size: 15 residues. Germline V gene sequence: CDR1 SGHKS, CDR2 YYEKEE (reference sequence). CDR3: CASRLAGGQYHEQFF. The CDR3 nucleotides are TGTGCCAGCAGGCTAGCGGGAGGACAGTATCATGAGCAGTTCTTC.

The rearrangement joins TRBV30 to TRBJ2-6, with unresolved D. Germline lookup yields CDR1 GTSNPN and CDR2 SVGIG (reference sequence). CDR3 length: 14 residues. With 2 bases removed from V and 2 bases from J, the gap between germline ends came to 7 bases. CDR3 region: CAWSMGTGANVLTF. DNA of the CDR3: TGTGCCTGGAGTATGGGGACTGGGGCCAACGTCCTGACTTTC.

The chain links TRBV18 to TRBJ2-1; TRBD1 might be the D (6 bases). Germline CDR1 and CDR2: KGHSH and LQKENI. Trimming pared 4 bases from V and 5 bases from J, leaving 12 bases between. This CDR3 comprises 14 residues. DNA of the CDR3: TGTGCCAGCTCACAGGGGGTTTCCCACAATGAGCAGTTCTTC. This translates into CASSQGVSHNEQFF.

The V and J genes are TRBV30 and TRBJ2-5; D remains unclear. The V end was cut by 0 bases, the J end by 3 bases, with 8 bases between. Germline V CDR1 and CDR2: GTSNPN, SVGIG (reference sequence). The CDR3 contains 13 residues. CDR3 DNA sequence: TGTGCCTGGAGTGTAGGCAGAGAAGAGACCCAGTACTTC. Translation: CAWSVGREETQYF. Full variable domain (outside the CDR3, taken from reference TRBV30 and TRBJ2-5): SQTIHQWPATLVQPVGSPLSLECTVEGTSNPNLYWYRQAAGRGLQLLFYSVGIGQISSEVPQNLSASRPQDRQFILSSKKLLLSDSGFYLCAWSVGREETQYFGPGTRLLVL.

This clonotype has only a few counts. Just one base apart from a much larger clone, this may be a read error. The V call is TRBV20-1, the J call TRBJ2-7, with 9 bases aligning to TRBD1. This CDR3 spans 15 amino acids. Germline assignment: CDR1 DFQATT and CDR2 SNEGSKA (reference sequence). The junction had 6 bases not matched to a gene; V was cut back by 0 bases and J by 3 bases. Here the CDR3 DNA reads TGCAGTGCTAGAGACCACAGGGGGCGAGACTACGAGCAGTACTTC. Amino acids: CSARDHRGRDYEQYF.

This clonotype was recorded at least ten times. V usage is TRBV7-2 and J usage is TRBJ2-3, with TRBD2 as a possible D gene (5 bases). The CDR3 runs 15 residues. Trimming shortened V by 5 bases and J by 9 bases, and 21 bases separated the two germline ends. The germline gives CDR1 SGHTA, CDR2 FQGNSA. The CDR3, as DNA: TGTGCCAGCAGCGGAGCTCTAGCCCAGACGGGCACGCAGTATTTT. Protein sequence: CASSGALAQTGTQYF.

This clonotype was found a few times. The J gene is TRBJ2-3, the V gene TRBV4-1; D remains ambiguous. The CDR3 is made up of 16 amino acids. Germline CDR1 MGHRA, CDR2 YSYEKL. The germline V and J ends were trimmed by 0 bases and 4 bases, with 14 bases remaining between them. CDR3 sequence reads: CASSQEPRLWADTQYF. The CDR3 DNA reads as TGCGCCAGCAGCCAAGAGCCGCGTCTATGGGCAGATACGCAGTATTTT.

This chain uses TRBV9 with TRBJ1-2; possibly TRBD1 for D (6 bases). The CDR3 extends over 16 amino acids. Germline V gives CDR1 SGDLS, CDR2 YYNGEE. V lost 4 bases and J lost 3, with 19 bases in between. The DNA for the CDR3 is TGTGCCAGCAGCTCCAGCCGGACGGGGGGCTACTATGGCTACACCTTC. Protein: CASSSSRTGGYYGYTF. The entire variable domain, with the rest obtained from reference TRBV9 and TRBJ1-2, is as follows: DSGVTQTPKHLITATGQRVTLRCSPRSGDLSVYWYQQSLDQGLQFLIQYYNGEERAKGNILERFSAQQFPDLHSELNLSSLELGDSALYFCASSSSRTGGYYGYTFGSGTRLTVV.

The CDR3 loop reads CASPAGTNSGELFF. Written as DNA, the CDR3 is TGTGCCAGCCCCGCCGGGACTAATTCCGGGGAGCTGTTTTTT. The genes are TRBV6-1 and TRBJ2-2; the match to TRBD2 covers 7 bases. V shed 8 bases and J 6 bases; nucleotides not matched to a gene: 9. The CDR3 consists of 14 residues. Germline V gene lookup returns CDR1 MNHNS and CDR2 SASEGT.

In this sample, this clonotype turned up many times. This chain connects TRBV27 to TRBJ1-2, with 7 bases matching TRBD1. The V and J ends lost 5 bases and 3 bases, in that order; junction bases with no gene match: 3. The CDR3 is made up of 13 amino acids. Per the germline V gene, CDR1 is MNHEY and CDR2 is SMNVEV (reference sequence). As DNA, the CDR3 is TGTGCCAGCAGTCACGACAGGGACTATGGCTACACCTTC. The encoded protein is CASSHDRDYGYTF.

This clonotype was observed a few times. The chain joins TRBV19 to TRBJ1-2, with D perhaps matching TRBD1 (5 bases). Germline V lookup: CDR1 LNHDA, CDR2 SQIVND (reference sequence). The CDR3 covers 13 residues. V was cut by 4 bases and J by 6 bases, with 12 bases left in between. The CDR3 DNA follows: TGTGCCAGTAGTACCCAGGGAACTGATGGCTACACCTTC. Translation: CASSTQGTDGYTF.

Here the CDR3 reads CATSDGTGPGSTDTQYF. In DNA, the CDR3 is TGTGCCACCAGTGATGGGACAGGCCCGGGTAGCACAGATACGCAGTATTTT. The chain carries TRBV24-1 and TRBJ2-3, with 8 bases identical to TRBD1. Germline CDR1 reads KGHDR; CDR2 reads SFDVKD. CDR3 length: 17 residues. Trimming at V came to 3 bases and at J to 0 bases, leaving 7 bases not matched to a gene.